This TCR beta chain was found in a study of cytomegalovirus exposure and HLA in healthy donors. The study's findings and limits: In a later analysis, a genetic analysis reported fewer productive-TCR N-insertions in an Asian-associated ancestry cluster than the cohort average. Confirmation in vitro established that three CMV-associated chains were specific for CMV antigens.

CDR3 size: 14 residues. Per the germline V gene, CDR1 is SNHLY and CDR2 is FYNNEI. Losses at the gene ends were 6 bases for V and 7 bases for J; bases not matched to a gene: 6. PCR was performed using 60 Vbeta and 13 Jbeta primers. Generated by immunoSEQ multiplex PCR, the TCRdb table keeps only in-frame clones and is missing some. This table has roughly 110,000 clones, 65% to 75% appearing once. Comments on this clone: Its antigen is not identified.

The chain carries TRBV2 and TRBJ1-6; 7 bases map to TRBD1. The sequenced sample consisted of PBMCs. The receptor was derived from a man aged 30 to 39 in good health and CMV-seropositive. CDR3 DNA sequence: TGTGCCAGCAGCCGGGACAGACAGAATTCACCCCTCCACTTT. Translating gives CASSRDRQNSPLHF.